One and the same sample provided the 26 T cell receptor beta chains below, sequenced in a study of T cells after yellow fever vaccination. Each CDR3 protein is one row after TCRdb ran MiXCR on the 5' RACE reads. The data show 160,000 or so distinct CDR3 sequences, around 7.2% seen once. The specimen was CD4+ T cells sorted from PBMCs, collected less than 6 days after the first yellow fever vaccination. The receptor source for this set is a man between 18 and 35 years old who received the YFV17D yellow fever vaccine.

This clonotype was counted a few times. The V gene is TRBV20-1, the J gene TRBJ2-1, with a tentative D call TRBD2 (5 bases). CDR1 and CDR2 from the germline V gene are DFQATT and SNEGSKA (reference sequence). The CDR3 consists of 13 residues. The germline V and J ends were trimmed by 5 bases and 2 bases, with 10 bases remaining between them. CDR3 bases: TGCAGTGCTCTACTAGACCCCTACAATGAGCAGTTCTTC. Protein sequence: CSALLDPYNEQFF.

At least ten counts were recorded for this clonotype. The chain combines TRBV18 with TRBJ2-5; maybe TRBD2 (7 bases). The CDR3 loop spans 16 amino acids. CDR1 and CDR2 (germline): KGHSH, LQKENI. Trimming stripped 0 bases from V and 0 bases from J, with 11 bases between. This CDR3 reads CASSPPGGTHQETQYF. CDR3 coding DNA: TGTGCCAGCTCACCACCGGGGGGGACACACCAAGAGACCCAGTACTTC.

This clonotype was counted ten times or more. The CDR3 region is CASSLPGTGSFGYGYTF. CDR3 sequence (DNA): TGTGCCAGCAGTTTACCCGGGACAGGGAGTTTCGGCTATGGCTACACCTTC. The V and J genes are TRBV28 and TRBJ1-2; 9 nucleotides agree with TRBD1. The CDR3 is 17 residues long. The germline CDR1 and CDR2 sequences are MDHEN and SYDVKM. V was clipped by 2 bases and J by 4 bases; unmatched bases: 11.

The chain carries TRBV3-1 and TRBJ2-5; TRBD1 matches 8 bases. The V gene's germline CDR1 is LGHDT and CDR2 YNNKEL (reference sequence). The CDR3 consists of 16 residues. J lost 3 bases, V lost 5 bases, and 11 bases had no gene match. CDR3 amino acids: CASSSLPGTGKETQYF. DNA for the CDR3: TGTGCCAGCAGCTCTCTACCGGGGACAGGAAAAGAGACCCAGTACTTC.

This clonotype was seen a few times. The chain uses TRBV11-2 and TRBJ1-6; D call uncertain. The CDR3 length is 15 residues. Germline V lookup: CDR1 SGHAT, CDR2 FQNNGV. V lost 5 bases and J 6 bases, leaving 14 bases between the germline ends. CDR3 sequence (DNA): TGTGCCAGCAGCACGACCTCGGCGGCTAATTCACCCCTCCACTTT. It specifies CASSTTSAANSPLHF.

This clonotype has at least ten counts. The gene calls are TRBV3-1 and TRBJ2-3, with D hard to call. This CDR3 contains 17 residues. V dropped 0 bases and J dropped 0 bases, with 13 bases sitting between them. The germline gives CDR1 LGHDT, CDR2 YNNKEL (reference sequence). Here the CDR3 reads CASSQDRQAPSTDTQYF. CDR3 coding DNA: TGTGCCAGCAGCCAAGATCGGCAGGCGCCTAGCACAGATACGCAGTATTTT.

This clonotype has ten or more counts. This chain joins TRBV14 and TRBJ2-1, with TRBD2 identical over 12 bases. Per germline, CDR1 SGHDN and CDR2 FVKESK. This CDR3 region has 15 residues. J lost 5 bases, V lost 5 bases, and 4 bases had no gene match. DNA for the CDR3: TGTGCCAGCAGCAGACTAGCGGGGGCGAACAATGAGCAGTTCTTC. Translating it yields CASSRLAGANNEQFF.

This clonotype was picked up a small number of times. The chain has TRBV19 and TRBJ2-1; 11 positions agree with TRBD2. This CDR3 is built from 16 residues. Germline V CDR1 and CDR2: LNHDA, SQIVND (reference sequence). Losses at the gene ends were 10 bases for V and 8 bases for J; bases not matched to a gene: 16. The CDR3 sequence: CATTTHSGGALDEQFF. Here the CDR3 DNA reads TGTGCCACCACAACGCATAGCGGGGGGGCGTTGGATGAGCAGTTCTTC.

This clonotype turned up a few times. The V call is TRBV19, the J call TRBJ2-5; perhaps D is TRBD1 or TRBD2 (5 bases each). This CDR3 comprises 15 residues. In germline, CDR1 is LNHDA, CDR2 SQIVND (reference sequence). Trimming shortened V by 5 bases and J by 4 bases, and 17 bases separated the two germline ends. This CDR3 reads CASSYLTGTGETQYF. The CDR3 region has the DNA TGTGCCAGTAGTTATCTCACCGGGACGGGAGAGACCCAGTACTTC.

This chain uses TRBV7-2 with TRBJ1-2; D unclear. Germline CDR1 reads SGHTA; CDR2 reads FQGNSA. V lost 5 bases, J lost 6 bases, and 13 bases lay in between. The CDR3 spans 13 residues. The CDR3 bases are TGTGCCAGCAGCCCCTTCGGACGGGATGGCTACACCTTC. Translating it yields CASSPFGRDGYTF.

This clonotype was observed a handful of times. The J gene is TRBJ2-7, the V gene TRBV20-1; 7 bases are shared with TRBD1. Per germline, CDR1 DFQATT and CDR2 SNEGSKA (reference sequence). J gave up 3 bases and V 4 bases, and 12 bases lay outside the gene matches. CDR3 length equals 15 residues. The CDR3 sequence is CSAKNDRVDDYEQYF. The CDR3 DNA sequence: TGCAGTGCTAAAAACGACAGGGTGGACGACTACGAGCAGTACTTC.

This CDR3 is CASSLMTVGKNIQYF. Here the CDR3 DNA reads TGTGCCAGCAGCTTAATGACAGTTGGCAAAAACATTCAGTACTTC. The chain links TRBV7-2 to TRBJ2-4, with D possibly being TRBD1 (5 bases). The CDR3 sequence is 15 residues long. Germline-derived CDR1 and CDR2 are SGHTA and FQGNSA. Trimming pared 2 bases from V and 3 bases from J, leaving 11 bases between.

This clonotype was counted at least ten times. The chain employs TRBV2 and TRBJ2-1; D might be TRBD1 (6 bases). Germline lookup yields CDR1 SNHLY and CDR2 FYNNEI. V was clipped by 8 bases and J by 7 bases, with 18 bases between them. The CDR3 is 14 residues long. In DNA, the CDR3 is TGTGCCAGCCATCGTGGACAGAAACCAAATGAGCAGTTCTTC. Translation gives CASHRGQKPNEQFF. The complete variable domain, with remaining parts taken from reference TRBV2 and TRBJ2-1, reads EPEVTQTPSHQVTQMGQEVILRCVPISNHLYFYWYRQILGQKVEFLVSFYNNEISEKSEIFDDQFSVERPDGSNFTLKIRSTKLEDSAMYFCASHRGQKPNEQFFGPGTRLTVL.

This clonotype has only a few counts. This chain connects TRBV3-1 to TRBJ2-3, with D possibly matching TRBD2 (5 bases). This CDR3 spans 16 amino acids. Trimming removed 6 bases from V and 3 bases from J, with 19 bases in between. Germline CDR1 LGHDT, CDR2 YNNKEL (reference sequence). The CDR3 region has the DNA TGTGCCAGCAGTGTTAGGGCGGGTGATCCAACAGATACGCAGTATTTT. It codes for CASSVRAGDPTDTQYF.

In this sample, this clonotype turned up many times. V is TRBV7-2 and J is TRBJ2-3; 12 bases line up with TRBD2. The CDR3 consists of 16 residues. Germline CDR1 and CDR2: SGHTA and FQGNSA. V was clipped by 4 bases and J by 2 bases; unmatched bases: 4. The CDR3 spells CASSSRTSGATDTQYF. The CDR3 DNA is TGTGCCAGCAGCTCCCGGACTAGCGGGGCCACAGATACGCAGTATTTT.

This clonotype was observed a handful of times. This chain links TRBV5-1 with TRBJ1-1, with TRBD1 matching over 7 bases. The germline V gene has CDR1 SGHRS and CDR2 YFSETQ. V trimming: 3 bases; J trimming: 8 bases; junction bases outside the gene matches: 4. The length of the CDR3 is 12 residues. The CDR3 region is CASSWGDSEAFF. As DNA, the CDR3 is TGCGCCAGCAGCTGGGGGGACAGCGAAGCTTTCTTT.

This clonotype was seen only a few times. CDR3 in amino acids: CASRPSARGRTGELFF. The CDR3 DNA reads TGTGCCAGCAGACCCTCGGCGCGGGGGCGGACCGGGGAGCTGTTTTTT. V gene TRBV6-5 combines with J gene TRBJ2-2; TRBD2 might be the D (7 bases). The CDR3 runs to 16 residues. Trimming pared 6 bases from V and 5 bases from J, leaving 19 bases between. Germline CDR1 MNHEY, CDR2 SVGAGI.

This clonotype has a handful of counts. This chain joins TRBV5-6 and TRBJ1-5; perhaps TRBD1 as D (5 bases). CDR1 SGHDT and CDR2 YYEEEE come from the germline V gene. The CDR3 contains 14 residues. V dropped 0 bases and J dropped 7 bases, with 11 bases sitting between them. CDR3 coding DNA: TGTGCCAGCAGCTTGGTCGGGGACGGCCAGCCCCAGCATTTT. This encodes CASSLVGDGQPQHF.

At least ten counts were recorded for this clonotype. The V gene is TRBV7-9, the J gene TRBJ2-7; D is tentatively TRBD1 or TRBD2 (6 bases each). CDR3 length: 14 amino acids. The germline V and J ends were trimmed by 2 bases and 6 bases, with 14 bases remaining between them. Germline values: CDR1 SEHNR, CDR2 FQNEAQ (reference sequence). The CDR3 bases are TGTGCCAGCAGCTTAATCGGAGGGGGTACCGAGCAGTACGTC. Its protein product is CASSLIGGGTEQYV.

Many counts were recorded for this clonotype. The rearrangement joins TRBV7-2 to TRBJ2-7; 9 bases fit TRBD2. This CDR3 has 15 amino acids. Germline loops: CDR1 SGHTA, CDR2 FQGNSA. V gave up 5 bases and J gave up 4 bases; unmatched junction bases: 9. CDR3 bases: TGTGCCAGCAGCCCAGCTCCTAGCGGGGCTTACGAGCAGTACTTC. Translation gives CASSPAPSGAYEQYF.

This clonotype showed up many times. This chain links TRBV4-1 with TRBJ2-2, with unresolved D. V was trimmed by 3 bases and J by 2 bases, leaving 10 bases between them. Germline assignment: CDR1 MGHRA and CDR2 YSYEKL. The CDR3 extends over 15 amino acids. The CDR3 nucleotides read TGCGCCAGCAGCCATAATACGGTAAACACCGGGGAGCTGTTTTTT. Amino acid sequence: CASSHNTVNTGELFF.

This clonotype has ten or more counts. The rearrangement joins TRBV28 to TRBJ2-7; D may be TRBD1 (5 bases). Germline V CDR1 and CDR2: MDHEN, SYDVKM. Trimming removed 5 bases from V and 5 bases from J, with 16 bases in between. The length of the CDR3 is 14 residues. As DNA, the CDR3 is TGTGCCAGCAGTCCCGGACAAGCCGCCAACGAGCAGTACGTC. It codes for CASSPGQAANEQYV.

In this sample, this clonotype turned up many times. This sequence joins TRBV7-6 and TRBJ1-6; D uncertain. The CDR3 is 14 residues long. Germline CDR1 reads SGHVS; CDR2 reads FNYEAQ. V was cut by 1 base and J by 8 bases, with 9 bases left in between. As DNA, the CDR3 is TGTGCCAGCAGCTTAGGGGCAGGAGATTCACCCCTCCACTTT. It specifies CASSLGAGDSPLHF.

There are many counts of this clonotype. V usage is TRBV27 and J usage is TRBJ2-1; 13 positions agree with TRBD2. Germline V gene lookup returns CDR1 MNHEY and CDR2 SMNVEV (reference sequence). The CDR3 extends over 15 amino acids. V was clipped by 4 bases and J by 10 bases; unmatched bases: 7. The CDR3 loop is CASSYSGTSGIEQFF. The CDR3 DNA sequence: TGTGCCAGCAGTTACTCCGGGACTAGCGGGATCGAGCAGTTCTTC.

There are many counts of this clonotype. V gene TRBV15 combines with J gene TRBJ2-3; 7 positions match TRBD1. The CDR3 sequence is 16 residues long. With V trimmed by 2 bases and J by 1 base, 6 bases remained unmatched. Germline loops: CDR1 LNHNV, CDR2 YYDKDF (reference sequence). The CDR3 is CATSRRQGVGTDTQYF. The CDR3 DNA follows: TGTGCCACCAGCAGACGCCAGGGGGTGGGCACAGATACGCAGTATTTT.

The rearrangement joins TRBV20-1 to TRBJ1-3; the D is unclear. The CDR3 runs 12 residues. The germline gives CDR1 DFQATT, CDR2 SNEGSKA (reference sequence). V lost 7 bases, J lost 0 bases, and 7 bases lay in between. The CDR3 nucleotides read TGCAGTGGGCTCTCCTCTGGAAACACCATATATTTT. Protein: CSGLSSGNTIYF.